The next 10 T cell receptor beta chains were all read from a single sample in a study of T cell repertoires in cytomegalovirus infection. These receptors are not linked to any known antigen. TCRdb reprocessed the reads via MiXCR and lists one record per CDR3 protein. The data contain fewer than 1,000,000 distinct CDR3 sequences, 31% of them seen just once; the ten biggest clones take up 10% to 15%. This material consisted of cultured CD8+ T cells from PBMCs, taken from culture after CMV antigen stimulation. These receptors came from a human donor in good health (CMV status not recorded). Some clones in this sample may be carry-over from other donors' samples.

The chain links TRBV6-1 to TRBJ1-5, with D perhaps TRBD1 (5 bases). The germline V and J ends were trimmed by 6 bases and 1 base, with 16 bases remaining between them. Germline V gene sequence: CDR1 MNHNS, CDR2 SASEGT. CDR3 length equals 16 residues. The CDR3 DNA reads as TGTGCCAGCAGAATAACGGGGGGGGAGAGCAATCAGCCCCAGCATTTT. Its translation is CASRITGGESNQPQHF.

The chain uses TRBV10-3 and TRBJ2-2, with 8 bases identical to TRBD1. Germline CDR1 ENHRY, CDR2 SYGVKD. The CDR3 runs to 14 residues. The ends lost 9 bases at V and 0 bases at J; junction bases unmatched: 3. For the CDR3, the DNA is TGTGCCATAGAGGACAGGGCGAACACCGGGGAGCTGTTTTTT. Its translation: CAIEDRANTGELFF.

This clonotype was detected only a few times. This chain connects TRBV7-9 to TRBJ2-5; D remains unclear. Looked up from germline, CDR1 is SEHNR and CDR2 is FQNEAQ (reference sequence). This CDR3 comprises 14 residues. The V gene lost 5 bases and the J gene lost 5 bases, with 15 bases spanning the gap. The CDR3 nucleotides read TGTGCCAGCAGCACGACTTCCTCCTTGGAGACCCAGTACTTC. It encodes CASSTTSSLETQYF. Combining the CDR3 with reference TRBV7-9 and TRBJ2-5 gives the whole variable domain DTGVSQNPRHKITKRGQNVTFRCDPISEHNRLYWYRQTLGQGPEFLTYFQNEAQLEKSRLLSDRFSAERPKGSFSTLEIQRTEQGDSAMYLCASSTTSSLETQYFGPGTRLLVL.

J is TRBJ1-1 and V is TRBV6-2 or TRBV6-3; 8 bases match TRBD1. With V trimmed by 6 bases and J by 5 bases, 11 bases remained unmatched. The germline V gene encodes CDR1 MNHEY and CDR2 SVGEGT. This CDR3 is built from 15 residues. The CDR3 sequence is CASSLSQGVGTEAFF. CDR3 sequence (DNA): TGTGCCAGCAGCCTATCACAGGGGGTAGGAACTGAAGCTTTCTTT.

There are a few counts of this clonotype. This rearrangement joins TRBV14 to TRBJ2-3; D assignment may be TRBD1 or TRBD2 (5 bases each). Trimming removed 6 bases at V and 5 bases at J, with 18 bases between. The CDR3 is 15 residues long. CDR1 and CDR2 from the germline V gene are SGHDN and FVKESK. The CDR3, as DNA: TGTGCCAGCAGTTTAGGTCGAGGGGATGGAGATACGCAGTATTTT. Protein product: CASSLGRGDGDTQYF.

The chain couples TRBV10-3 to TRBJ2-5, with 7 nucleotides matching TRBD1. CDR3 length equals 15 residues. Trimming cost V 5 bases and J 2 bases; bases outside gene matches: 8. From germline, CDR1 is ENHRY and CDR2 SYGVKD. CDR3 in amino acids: CAISQTGHTQETQYF. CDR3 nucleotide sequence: TGTGCCATCAGTCAGACAGGGCATACTCAAGAGACCCAGTACTTC.

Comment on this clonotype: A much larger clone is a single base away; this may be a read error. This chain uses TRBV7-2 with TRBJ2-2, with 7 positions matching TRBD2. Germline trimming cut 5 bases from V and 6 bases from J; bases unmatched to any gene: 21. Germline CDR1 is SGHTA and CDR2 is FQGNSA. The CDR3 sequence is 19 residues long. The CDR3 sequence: CASSQKGLGGGTPAGELFF. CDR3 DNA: TGTGCCAGCAGCCAAAAGGGGCTGGGCGGGGGAACACCCGCCGGGGAGCTGTTTTTT.

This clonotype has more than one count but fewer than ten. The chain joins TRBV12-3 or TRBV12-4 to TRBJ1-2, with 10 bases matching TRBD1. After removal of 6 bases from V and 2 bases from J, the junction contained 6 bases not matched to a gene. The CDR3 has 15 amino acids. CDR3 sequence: CASRRPDRGNYGYTF. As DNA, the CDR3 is TGTGCCAGCAGACGTCCGGACAGGGGGAACTATGGCTACACCTTC.

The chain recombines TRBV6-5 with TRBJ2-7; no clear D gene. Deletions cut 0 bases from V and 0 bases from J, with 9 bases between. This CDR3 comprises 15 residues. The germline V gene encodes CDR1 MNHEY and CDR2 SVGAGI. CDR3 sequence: CASSYSTYSSYEQYF. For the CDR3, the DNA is TGTGCCAGCAGTTACTCGACCTACAGCTCCTACGAGCAGTACTTC.

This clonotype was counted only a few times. Here the CDR3 reads CASSLQSGYYNEQFF. The CDR3 DNA reads TGTGCCAGCAGCCTACAGAGCGGCTATTACAATGAGCAGTTCTTC. The V gene is TRBV7-6, the J gene TRBJ2-1; the D gene is possibly TRBD2 (5 bases). The CDR3 length is 15 residues. Germline loops: CDR1 SGHVS, CDR2 FNYEAQ. V shed 5 bases and J shed 4 bases, with 15 bases lying between them.